What follows are 30 T cell receptor beta chains derived from one specimen sequenced in a study of CD8 T cells in ankylosing spondylitis. General observations from the study: A TCR beta motif of several highly homologous variants seemed to mark ankylosing spondylitis blood.

These TCRs' antigens remain unknown. TCRdb redid the calling of the 5' RACE reads with MiXCR, one entry per CDR3 protein. This sample has about 800,000 distinct CDR3 sequences, with about 12% found just once. Sequencing was performed on blood, either unsorted or a sorted T cell fraction (not recorded which). Receptors originate from a male donor with ankylosing spondylitis.

The chain combines TRBV27 with TRBJ1-2; D unresolved. CDR1 and CDR2 (germline): MNHEY, SMNVEV (reference sequence). V was shortened by 5 bases and J by 8 bases, with 15 bases between the two germline ends. CDR3 size: 13 residues. The CDR3 spells CASSPPTRSGYTF. In nucleotides, the CDR3 is TGTGCCAGCAGTCCCCCAACAAGAAGCGGCTACACCTTC.

The chain couples TRBV4-3 to TRBJ2-7, with D perhaps being TRBD1 or TRBD2 (5 bases each). The CDR3 extends over 15 amino acids. Between the trimmed V and J ends, which lost 1 base and 3 bases, there was a span of 13 bases. Per germline, CDR1 LGHNA and CDR2 YSLEER. The CDR3 bases are TGCGCCAGCAGCCAAGTACTAGGGGCTGGCTACGAGCAGTACTTC. Protein product: CASSQVLGAGYEQYF.

This clonotype was observed many times. This chain joins TRBV7-2 and TRBJ2-1; 7 bases are shared with TRBD1. Germline CDR1 reads SGHTA; CDR2 reads FQGNSA. Trimming removed 5 bases from V and 7 bases from J; junction bases left unmatched: 5. The CDR3 consists of 13 residues. The CDR3 spells CASSRPGGNEQFF. CDR3 bases: TGTGCCAGCAGCCGCCCAGGGGGTAATGAGCAGTTCTTC.

The chain employs TRBV10-3 and TRBJ2-3, with TRBD2 as a possible D gene (5 bases). Trimming pared 2 bases from V and 4 bases from J, leaving 7 bases between. There are 13 residues in the CDR3. Germline V gene data show CDR1 as ENHRY and CDR2 as SYGVKD. Written as DNA, the CDR3 is TGTGCCATCAGTGAGGGGAGCCCAGATACGCAGTATTTT. This codes for CAISEGSPDTQYF.

At least ten counts were recorded for this clonotype. The rearrangement links TRBV6-2 or TRBV6-3 to TRBJ2-1; 11 positions match TRBD2. Germline CDR1 MNHEY, CDR2 SVGEGT. This CDR3 has 12 amino acids. V was pared by 10 bases and J by 7 bases, with 3 bases of the junction left unmatched. The CDR3 bases are TGTGCCACACGACTAGCGGGGAATGAGCAGTTCTTC. The encoded protein is CATRLAGNEQFF.

This sequence joins TRBV15 and TRBJ2-1; D uncertain. Germline lookup yields CDR1 LNHNV and CDR2 YYDKDF (reference sequence). The CDR3 is 11 amino acids. The ends were cut back, 6 bases at V and 3 bases at J, with 3 bases in the middle. This CDR3 is CATSYYNEQFF. CDR3 in DNA: TGTGCCACCAGTTACTACAATGAGCAGTTCTTC.

The chain is built from TRBV6-2 or TRBV6-3 and TRBJ2-3, with 7 bases that match TRBD2. Germline V lookup: CDR1 MNHEY, CDR2 SVGEGT. This CDR3 is built from 16 residues. V gave up 2 bases and J gave up 7 bases; unmatched junction bases: 12. In nucleotides, the CDR3 is TGTGCCAGCAGTTACGAGCGGGGCGACGTGTTATATACGCAGTATTTT. Its translation is CASSYERGDVLYTQYF.

This clonotype was seen many times. This chain uses TRBV29-1 with TRBJ2-7, with 7 nucleotides matching TRBD2. Germline V gives CDR1 SQVTM, CDR2 ANQGSEA. This CDR3 has 15 residues. V trimming: 1 base; J trimming: 7 bases; junction bases outside the gene matches: 13. CDR3 in amino acids: CSVEGKGGSPREQYF. The CDR3 DNA follows: TGCAGCGTTGAAGGAAAGGGAGGGAGTCCCAGGGAGCAGTACTTC.

This clonotype was observed a few times. The chain joins TRBV4-2 to TRBJ1-5; D is unclear. Germline CDR1 is LGHNA and CDR2 is YNFKEQ. The CDR3 totals 14 residues. Trimming cost V 0 bases and J 2 bases, with 5 bases left between them. CDR3 in amino acids: CASSQEAGNQPQHF. The CDR3 DNA reads as TGTGCCAGCAGCCAAGAGGCAGGCAATCAGCCCCAGCATTTT.

Written as DNA, the CDR3 is TGTGCCAGCAGCTCTTATTCAGGGTGGGGGACGCAGTACTTC. Residues: CASSSYSGWGTQYF. V usage is TRBV11-2 and J usage is TRBJ2-7; possibly TRBD1 or TRBD2 for D (5 bases each). The V end was cut by 4 bases, the J end by 9 bases, with 19 bases between. The length of the CDR3 is 14 residues. The germline V gene has CDR1 SGHAT and CDR2 FQNNGV.

This clonotype was detected many times. This chain links TRBV4-2 with TRBJ2-2, with D unclear. The CDR3 covers 15 residues. The V gene lost 5 bases and the J gene lost 7 bases, with 17 bases spanning the gap. CDR1 and CDR2 from the germline V gene are LGHNA and YNFKEQ. The CDR3 spells CASSYYWNVGGELFF. CDR3 DNA: TGTGCCAGCAGCTATTACTGGAACGTCGGCGGGGAGCTGTTTTTT.

This clonotype was seen a few times. V gene TRBV11-2 combines with J gene TRBJ2-1; 9 bases line up with TRBD2. The V gene end was trimmed by 1 base and the J gene end by 8 bases; junction bases not matched to a gene: 3. The CDR3 contains 14 residues. Germline-derived CDR1 and CDR2 are SGHAT and FQNNGV. For the CDR3, the DNA is TGTGCCAGCAGCTTAGGAAGCGGGAGGCATGAGCAGTTCTTC. It translates to CASSLGSGRHEQFF.

A few counts support this clonotype. The CDR3 nucleotides are TGCGCCAGCAGCTTGGTTGGCAGGAATGGCTACACCTTC. Amino acid sequence: CASSLVGRNGYTF. V usage is TRBV5-1 and J usage is TRBJ1-2; D remains ambiguous. The CDR3 consists of 13 residues. Germline values: CDR1 SGHRS, CDR2 YFSETQ. V gave up 0 bases and J gave up 6 bases, with 9 bases separating them.

This sequence joins TRBV9 and TRBJ2-3; a possible D gene is TRBD2 (6 bases). The germline gives CDR1 SGDLS, CDR2 YYNGEE. The CDR3 runs to 14 residues. V lost 0 bases and J 1 base, leaving 6 bases between the germline ends. The CDR3 nucleotides read TGTGCCAGCAGCGTAGTAGCGGGCACAGATACGCAGTATTTT. This gives the protein CASSVVAGTDTQYF.

The chain combines TRBV6-1 with TRBJ1-6; tentative D call: TRBD1 (5 bases). The CDR3 is 17 residues long. V lost 7 bases and J lost 7, with 23 bases in between. Per the germline V gene, CDR1 is MNHNS and CDR2 is SASEGT. CDR3 in amino acids: CASTLSAGAGKNSPLHF. In DNA, the CDR3 is TGTGCCAGCACCCTATCGGCTGGGGCAGGGAAAAATTCACCCCTCCACTTT.

Here the CDR3 DNA reads TGCAGTTCCAGGGCCTTGAGCTCCTATAATTCACCCCTCCACTTT. Encoded protein: CSSRALSSYNSPLHF. The chain employs TRBV20-1 and TRBJ1-6; tentative D call: TRBD1 (5 bases). Deletions cut 8 bases from V and 0 bases from J, with 14 bases between. CDR3 length: 15 amino acids. Germline V CDR1 and CDR2: DFQATT, SNEGSKA (reference sequence).

This clonotype was recorded only once. The chain is built from TRBV11-2 and TRBJ2-5; 9 bases are a match to TRBD1. The germline V gene has CDR1 SGHAT and CDR2 FQNNGV. This CDR3 region has 17 residues. V trimming: 1 base; J trimming: 5 bases; junction bases outside the gene matches: 11. CDR3 nucleotides: TGTGCCAGCAGCTTAGTATGGGACAGGGCGGGTGGCGAGACCCAGTACTTC. Encoded protein: CASSLVWDRAGGETQYF.

CDR3 protein: CASSLALTQVNNEQFF. The CDR3 DNA reads as TGTGCCAGCAGCTTGGCCTTAACCCAAGTCAACAATGAGCAGTTCTTC. V and J are TRBV5-8 and TRBJ2-1; D is uncertain. V shed 0 bases and J shed 5 bases, with 15 bases lying between them. Germline assignment: CDR1 SGHTS and CDR2 YDEGEE. This CDR3 is built from 16 residues.

This clonotype was counted between two and nine times. This sequence joins TRBV20-1 and TRBJ2-3; the match to TRBD2 covers 9 bases. Germline-derived CDR1 and CDR2 are DFQATT and SNEGSKA (reference sequence). CDR3 size: 15 residues. Losses at the gene ends were 5 bases for V and 4 bases for J; bases not matched to a gene: 10. Written as DNA, the CDR3 is TGCAGTGCTGTCCGGAGGAGCGGGGGGTCAGATACGCAGTATTTT. This gives the protein CSAVRRSGGSDTQYF.

This clonotype was counted between two and nine times. The chain recombines TRBV7-2 with TRBJ2-1; D might be TRBD1 or TRBD2, each matching 7 bases. V was trimmed by 6 bases and J by 1 base, leaving 16 bases between them. Germline loops: CDR1 SGHTA, CDR2 FQGNSA. This CDR3 is 16 amino acids long. The CDR3 loop reads CASRLQGGTSYNEQFF. CDR3 nucleotides: TGTGCCAGCAGGCTCCAGGGGGGGACATCCTACAATGAGCAGTTCTTC.

This clonotype was found many times. This chain links TRBV11-2 with TRBJ1-1; D unclear. There are 14 residues in the CDR3. Germline CDR1 SGHAT, CDR2 FQNNGV. V lost 0 bases to trimming and J lost 3 bases, with 8 bases between them. The CDR3 DNA is TGTGCCAGCAGCTTAGACGGGCCGGACACTGAAGCTTTCTTT. Encoded protein: CASSLDGPDTEAFF.

This clonotype was found many times. Compared with germline, one end of the junction differs, possibly owing to a read error. The chain is built from TRBV5-1 and TRBJ2-7, with D perhaps matching TRBD1 (6 bases). This CDR3 is 13 amino acids long. Germline V gene sequence: CDR1 SGHRS, CDR2 YFSETQ. The CDR3 protein is CASSLGQFYEQYF. CDR3 DNA: TGTGCCAGCAGTTTAGGACAGTTCTACGAGCAGTACTTC.

This clonotype was found a few times. The chain uses TRBV10-3 and TRBJ2-7; D may match TRBD1 or TRBD2 (5 bases each). The germline V gene has CDR1 ENHRY and CDR2 SYGVKD. The CDR3 contains 16 residues. V lost 4 bases, J lost 3 bases, and 19 bases lay in between. The CDR3 region is CAISGLPSRDRYEQYF. CDR3 coding DNA: TGTGCCATCAGTGGTCTACCCTCCAGGGACCGCTACGAGCAGTACTTC.

This clonotype showed up many times. The chain employs TRBV7-9 and TRBJ1-5, with D unresolved. V gave up 1 base and J gave up 5 bases, with 3 bases separating them. CDR1 is SEHNR, CDR2 FQNEAQ, per germline (reference sequence). The CDR3 contains 12 residues. CDR3 DNA: TGTGCCAGCAGCTTAGATGATCAGCCCCAGCATTTT. It specifies CASSLDDQPQHF.

This clonotype was counted only a few times. This chain uses TRBV20-1 with TRBJ2-1; D uncertain. Trimming cost V 5 bases and J 1 base, with 12 bases left between them. The CDR3 spans 14 residues. The V gene's germline CDR1 is DFQATT and CDR2 SNEGSKA (reference sequence). The CDR3, as DNA: TGCAGTGCTGCTACGGAAATGTCCTACAATGAGCAGTTCTTC. This encodes CSAATEMSYNEQFF.

The chain carries TRBV29-1 and TRBJ2-1; 8 bases align to TRBD2. Unmatched junction bases numbered 11, after V lost 1 base and J lost 3 bases. The length of the CDR3 is 17 residues. The germline CDR1 and CDR2 sequences are SQVTM and ANQGSEA. CDR3 protein: CSVEGGVREGRYNEQFF. In nucleotides, the CDR3 is TGCAGCGTTGAAGGGGGGGTACGGGAGGGCCGCTACAATGAGCAGTTCTTC.

This chain joins TRBV12-3 or TRBV12-4 and TRBJ2-7; 9 nucleotides match TRBD1. V was pared by 3 bases and J by 12 bases, with 6 bases of the junction left unmatched. CDR3 length equals 12 residues. This CDR3 reads CASSLGLGQGYF. As DNA, the CDR3 is TGTGCCAGCAGTTTGGGGCTGGGACAGGGGTACTTC.

Here the CDR3 DNA reads TGTGCCAGCAGCCAAGCAAACACCATATATTTT. Translation: CASSQANTIYF. The genes are TRBV12-3 or TRBV12-4 and TRBJ1-3; D ambiguous. The CDR3 runs 11 residues. Trimming took 6 bases from V and 6 from J, leaving 6 bases between them.

The chain couples TRBV20-1 to TRBJ1-1; D is perhaps TRBD1 (6 bases). CDR3 size: 14 residues. The V and J ends lost 5 bases and 2 bases respectively, with 15 bases between them. Germline-derived CDR1 and CDR2 are DFQATT and SNEGSKA (reference sequence). CDR3 DNA sequence: TGCAGTGCTCCCTCCGGGACACTTAACACTGAAGCTTTCTTT. Its translation: CSAPSGTLNTEAFF.

This clonotype came up many times. V usage is TRBV5-1 and J usage is TRBJ2-3; weak D call: TRBD2 (6 bases). From germline, CDR1 is SGHRS and CDR2 YFSETQ. The V end lost 0 bases, the J end lost 2 bases, and 10 bases lay between the germline ends. The CDR3 spans 15 residues. CDR3 coding DNA: TGCGCCAGCAGCTTGGCGGGAGATCCCACAGATACGCAGTATTTT. Translated, it gives CASSLAGDPTDTQYF.